This record looks at one T cell receptor beta chain sequence and its context. The CDR3 contains 13 residues. Germline CDR1 MNHEY, CDR2 SVGAGI. V lost 8 bases and J 9 bases, leaving 18 bases between the germline ends. The repertoire was sequenced with immunoSEQ multiplex PCR; TCRdb's copy has only in-frame clones and lacks some. The sample lists approximately 59,000 clones, more than 75% seen once, with approximately 1.3% in the top ten. The sample is drawn from a study of T cell changes during pregnancy in multiple sclerosis. Sequenced material: peripheral blood, taken in the third trimester of pregnancy. The origin of this receptor is a female donor in good health, enrolled as a control in a pregnancy study. The chain links TRBV6-5 to TRBJ2-3; a possible D gene is TRBD1 (6 bases). The CDR3 region has the DNA TGTGCCAGCGCCAGGGGCATTCTGGGGACGCAGTATTTT. Its protein product is CASARGILGTQYF.